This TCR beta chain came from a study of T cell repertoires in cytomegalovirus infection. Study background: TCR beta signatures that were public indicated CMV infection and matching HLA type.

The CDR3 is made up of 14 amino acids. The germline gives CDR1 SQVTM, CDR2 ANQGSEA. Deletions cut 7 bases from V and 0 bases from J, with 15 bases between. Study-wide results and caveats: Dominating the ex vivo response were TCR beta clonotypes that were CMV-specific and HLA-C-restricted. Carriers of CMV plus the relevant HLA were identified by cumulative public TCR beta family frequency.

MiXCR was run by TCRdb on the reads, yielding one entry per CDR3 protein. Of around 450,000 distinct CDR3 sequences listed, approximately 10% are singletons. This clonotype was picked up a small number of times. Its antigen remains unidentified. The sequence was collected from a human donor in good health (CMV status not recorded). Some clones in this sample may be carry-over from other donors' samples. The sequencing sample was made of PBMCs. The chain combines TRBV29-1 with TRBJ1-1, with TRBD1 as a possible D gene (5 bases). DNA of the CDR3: TGCAGCGCACCGTCGGGGCGTCTGAACACTGAAGCTTTCTTT. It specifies CSAPSGRLNTEAFF.